Following are 7 T cell receptor beta chains from one sample sequenced in a study of T cell responses to AZD1222 COVID-19 vaccine. Libraries were prepared by immunoSEQ multiplex PCR; TCRdb keeps only in-frame clonotypes and omits some of them. The table lists roughly 76,000 clones, roughly 84% of them singletons. The input for sequencing was peripheral blood, taken on day 0 of AZD1222 vaccination. These receptors all come from an adult in good health.

The chain combines TRBV3-1 (or the pseudogene TRBV3-2) with TRBJ2-3; possible D gene TRBD2, 5 bases. V lost 0 bases, J lost 1 base, and 11 bases lay in between. This CDR3 spans 16 amino acids. Germline V gene sequence: CDR1 LGHDT, CDR2 YNNKEL (reference sequence). DNA of the CDR3: TGTGCCAGCAGCCAAGACCGCGGGTGGGGCACAGATACGCAGTATTTT. Its protein is CASSQDRGWGTDTQYF.

The gene calls are TRBV21-1 and TRBJ1-3. TRBV21-1 is shown as a pseudogene. CDR3 length: 18 residues. This CDR3 reads CASSKGCSPAAGGNTIYF. The CDR3 coding sequence is TGTGCCAGCAGCAAAGGGTGCAGCCCAGCGGCGGGTGGAAACACCATATATTTT.

J is TRBJ2-3 and V is TRBV7-6; tentatively, D is TRBD2 (5 bases). With 2 bases removed from V and 3 bases from J, the gap between germline ends came to 12 bases. This CDR3 is built from 15 residues. CDR1 SGHVS and CDR2 FNYEAQ come from the germline V gene. This CDR3 is CASSLSAGMTDTQYF. In nucleotides, the CDR3 is TGTGCCAGCAGCTTATCGGCCGGGATGACAGATACGCAGTATTTT. Based on the CDR3 plus reference TRBV7-6 and TRBJ2-3, the full variable domain is GAGVSQSPRYKVTKRGQDVALRCDPISGHVSLYWYRQALGQGPEFLTYFNYEAQQDKSGLPNDRFSAERPEGSISTLTIQRTEQRDSAMYRCASSLSAGMTDTQYFGPGTRLTVL.

The chain has TRBV20-1 and TRBJ2-7; 9 nucleotides align to TRBD2. This CDR3 has 11 amino acids. The V gene's germline CDR1 is DFQATT and CDR2 SNEGSKA (reference sequence). The CDR3 region is CRATSGYEQYF. The CDR3, as DNA: TGCAGGGCGACTAGCGGCTACGAGCAGTACTTC.

This clone appeared once. V gene TRBV6-4 combines with J gene TRBJ1-2, with TRBD1 matching 8 bases. CDR1 and CDR2 (germline): MRHNA, SNTAGT. This CDR3 has 14 residues. V gave up 9 bases and J gave up 3 bases; unmatched junction bases: 9. Here the CDR3 reads CARTTGEADYGYTF. CDR3 bases: TGTGCCAGAACGACAGGGGAAGCGGACTATGGCTACACCTTC.

This rearrangement joins TRBV6-5 to TRBJ2-1; no firm D call. The CDR3 loop spans 12 amino acids. V was trimmed by 6 bases and J by 5 bases, leaving 8 bases between them. The germline CDR1 and CDR2 sequences are MNHEY and SVGAGI. The chain's CDR3 is CASRRNDNEQFF. In nucleotides, the CDR3 is TGTGCCAGCAGGCGGAACGACAATGAGCAGTTCTTC.

This chain connects TRBV4-1 to TRBJ1-2, with TRBD1 identical over 8 bases. The V gene end was trimmed by 3 bases and the J gene end by 4 bases; junction bases not matched to a gene: 10. Germline values: CDR1 MGHRA, CDR2 YSYEKL. The CDR3 has 16 amino acids. The chain's CDR3 is CASSHSTGDIVYGYTF. In nucleotides, the CDR3 is TGCGCCAGCAGCCACTCGACAGGGGATATTGTCTATGGCTACACCTTC.